This T cell receptor (beta chain) was obtained from a study of blood T cells in healthy people across ages. This clonotype was picked up a small number of times. Antigen: not known. Study-level results: In long-lived donors, naive CD4+ cell counts and diversity exceeded those of aged donors.

Germline V gives CDR1 SEHNR, CDR2 FQNEAQ (reference sequence). The CDR3 sequence is 12 residues long. The use of a sample-barcoded 5' primer and a J-beta primer mix characterized a second PCR of roughly 7 to 11 cycles. MiXCR, run by TCRdb on the 5' RACE reads, gives a single entry per CDR3 protein. Here the sample spans more than 650,000 distinct CDR3 sequences, 22% being singletons. The chain joins TRBV7-9 to TRBJ2-5, with D possibly being TRBD2 (5 bases). Gene TRBJ2-1 matches the end of the DNA better, so the J call may be wrong. The sequencing sample was made of blood. The clonotype was recovered from a man aged 65 to 79 in good health. The CDR3 DNA follows: TGTGCCAGCAGCTCAGTAGGGAGTGAGCAGTTCTTC. This encodes CASSSVGSEQFF.